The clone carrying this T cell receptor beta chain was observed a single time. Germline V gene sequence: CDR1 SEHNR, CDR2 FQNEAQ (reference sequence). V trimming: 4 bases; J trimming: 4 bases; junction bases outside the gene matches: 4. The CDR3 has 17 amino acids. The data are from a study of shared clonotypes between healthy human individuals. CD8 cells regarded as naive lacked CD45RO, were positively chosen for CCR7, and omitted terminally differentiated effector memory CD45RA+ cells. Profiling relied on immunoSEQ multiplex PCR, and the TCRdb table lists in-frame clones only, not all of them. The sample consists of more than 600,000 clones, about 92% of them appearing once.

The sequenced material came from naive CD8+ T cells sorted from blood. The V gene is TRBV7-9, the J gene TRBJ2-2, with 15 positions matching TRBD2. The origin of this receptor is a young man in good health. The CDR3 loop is CASSSGLAGGTTGELFF. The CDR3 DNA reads TGTGCCAGCAGCTCGGGACTAGCGGGAGGTACCACCGGGGAGCTGTTTTTT.